The sequence of this T cell receptor (beta chain) was determined in a study of cytomegalovirus exposure and HLA in healthy donors. Across the study: Early released data had roughly 81 million unique TCRs, all coming from HLA-typed donors.

Study-wide findings and caveats: In a later analysis, productive TCRs from donors in an Asian-associated ancestry cluster reportedly carried fewer N-insertions than the cohort mean. V- and J-gene trimming of TCR beta was linked (in a later analysis) to a missense DCLRE1C variant.

Comments on this clone: Antigen unknown.

Amplification used 60 Vbeta primers and 13 Jbeta primers. Method: immunoSEQ multiplex PCR; TCRdb's copy keeps in-frame clones and lacks some. Of 170,000 or so clones listed, roughly 80% are singletons. The TCR was taken from a young man in good health and CMV-seropositive. Sequencing was carried out using PBMCs.

DNA for the CDR3: TGTGCCAGCAGCTTAAGGACAGGGAGTTCCTACGAGCAGTACTTC. It yields the protein CASSLRTGSSYEQYF. The chain is built from TRBV7-8 and TRBJ2-7; 8 positions agree with TRBD1. Germline values: CDR1 SGHVS, CDR2 FQNEAQ. The CDR3 loop spans 15 amino acids. J was trimmed by 1 base and V by 2 bases; bases with no gene match: 4.